These T cell receptor beta chains were read from a single sample in a study of blood T cell repertoires in COVID-19. Some clones are missing from TCRdb's copy, which holds only in-frame ones; the method was immunoSEQ multiplex PCR. This table has almost 400,000 clones, about 90% appearing once. Sequencing was done on a sample of peripheral blood. The receptors shown here come from an older woman with COVID-19, enrolled during active disease. CDR3s include the opening cysteine and the closing phenylalanine or tryptophan. The order of the fields is clone size, J gene, V gene, D gene, CDR3 DNA, CDR3 protein. A D gene is named only where the DNA matches it firmly. Not all rows give a size; the values are once, few, many and, for expanded clones, a class.

- TRBJ2-7 TRBV5-4 - TGTGCCAGCAAGAAGGGACTGAACTCCTACGAGCAGTACTTC CASKKGLNSYEQYF
- TRBJ1-5 TRBV6-5 - TGTGCCAGCAGTAAGACAGGCGGGAGCAATCAGCCCCAGCATTTT CASSKTGGSNQPQHF
- TRBJ1-1 TRBV4-1 - TGCGCCAGCAGCCAAGAGGGTCGTGGGAGGCAGAACACTGAAGCTTTCTTT CASSQEGRGRQNTEAFF
- TRBJ1-2 TRBV19 TRBD1 TGTGCCAGTAGTACCGGGGACAGGGTTTTAGGCTACACCTTC CASSTGDRVLGYTF
- TRBJ2-1 TRBV27 - TGTGCCAGCAGTTTCTCGGTAAACAATGAGCAGTTCTTC CASSFSVNNEQFF
once TRBJ2-7 TRBV4-1 - TGCGCCAGCAGCCAAGGTAGCGGTGGACCCTACGAGCAGTACTTC CASSQGSGGPYEQYF
- TRBJ2-7 TRBV13 TRBD2 TGTGCCAGCAGCTTCGCCCCACTAGCGGGGGGGCCAGGGGAGCAGTACTTC CASSFAPLAGGPGEQYF
- TRBJ2-7 TRBV7-6 - TGTGCCAGCAGCCCTGGAGGACTGGGCCTATACGAGCAGTACTTC CASSPGGLGLYEQYF
- TRBJ2-1 TRBV28 - TGTGCCAGCATCCTGGGGGGGGCGGAGGAGCAGTTCTTC CASILGGAEEQFF
- TRBJ2-1 TRBV3-1/TRBV3-2 - TGTGCCAGCTCACGCGGGGACCTAAACTACAATGAGCAGTTCTTC CASSRGDLNYNEQFF
- TRBJ2-5 TRBV19 - TGTGCCAGTAGGGACTCAACTAGCCCCGAGACCCAGTACTTC CASRDSTSPETQYF
- TRBJ2-7 TRBV5-4 TRBD1 TGTGCCAGCAGCACCACGACAGGGGCTTCCTACGAGCAGTACTTC CASSTTTGASYEQYF
- TRBJ2-2 TRBV5-1 - TGCGCCAGCAGCCAACTCACAGGGAGCCGGAACACCGGGGAGCTGTTTTTT CASSQLTGSRNTGELFF
- TRBJ1-1 TRBV27 TRBD1 TGTGCCAGCAGTACGCTCCGACAGGGGCTAAGCCGGACTGAAGCTTTCTTT CASSTLRQGLSRTEAFF
- TRBJ2-3 TRBV4-2 TRBD2 TGTGCCAGCAGCCCGGGACTAGCGGGAGGAGGCACAGATACGCAGTATTTT CASSPGLAGGGTDTQYF
- TRBJ2-2 TRBV30 - TGTGCCTGGACAGATTCCACAAAAAACACCGGGGAGCTGTTTTTT CAWTDSTKNTGELFF
- TRBJ2-5 TRBV11-3 - TGTGCCAGCAGCTTAGATACGGGTCTGCCCGGGACCCAGTACTTC CASSLDTGLPGTQYF
- TRBJ1-3 TRBV5-6 - TGTGCCAGCAGCTTGGTTGGGACTCTTAAGAGCTCTGGAAACACCATATATTTT CASSLVGTLKSSGNTIYF
- TRBJ2-7 TRBV18 - TGTGCCAGCTCTGGACAGACTCACTACGAGCAGTACTTC CASSGQTHYEQYF
- TRBJ1-5 TRBV27 - TGTGCCAGCATCCTGACAGAGAACAATCAGCCCCAGCATTTT CASILTENNQPQHF
once TRBJ1-2 TRBV5-1 - TGCGCCAGCAGCTTGGTTTTACAGCCGAACTATGGCTACACCTTC CASSLVLQPNYGYTF
once TRBJ2-7 TRBV5-6 TRBD2 TGTGCCAGCAGTTCCCTGGCTAGCGGAACCTACGAGCAGTACTTC CASSSLASGTYEQYF
- TRBJ1-3 TRBV5-4 - TGTGCCAGCAGCATGGACATTCGGGACACCATATATTTT CASSMDIRDTIYF